This T cell receptor (beta chain) was identified during a study of cytomegalovirus exposure and HLA in healthy donors. The study's findings and limits: A few of the chains that were CMV-associated were confirmed in vitro to be specific for CMV antigens.

Only in-frame clones appear in the TCRdb table, and some are missing; sequencing was by immunoSEQ multiplex PCR. The profile covers about 340,000 clones, with about nine tenths appearing a single time and over 0.8% taken by the ten largest. For this clone: Its antigen is as yet unknown.

CDR3 size: 15 residues. From germline, CDR1 is SGHRS and CDR2 YFSETQ. V gave up 0 bases and J gave up 1 base, with 8 bases separating them. The J gene is TRBJ1-5, the V gene TRBV5-1; no firm D call. The TCR was taken from a woman aged 18-29 years in good health and CMV-seronegative. Source material: PBMCs. CDR3 residues: CASSLEAGSNQPQHF. The CDR3 DNA follows: TGCGCCAGCAGCTTGGAAGCGGGAAGCAATCAGCCCCAGCATTTT.